A single sample is the source of the 21 T cell receptor beta chains below, sequenced in a study of blood T cell repertoires in COVID-19. Only in-frame clones appear in the TCRdb table, and some are missing; sequencing was by immunoSEQ multiplex PCR. The table includes some 76,000 clones, approximately 80% detected once. Sequences were obtained from peripheral blood. The receptors were gathered from a man aged 50-59 years with COVID-19, enrolled during active disease.

The chain carries TRBV15 and TRBJ1-3; TRBD1 agrees at 8 bases. This CDR3 spans 15 amino acids. Per germline, CDR1 LNHNV and CDR2 YYDKDF (reference sequence). Trimming took 2 bases from V and 4 from J; bases not matched to a gene: 4. The DNA for the CDR3 is TGTGCCACCAGCAGACGGACAGGGTCCGGAAACACCATATATTTT. Translation: CATSRRTGSGNTIYF. The full variable domain, completed using reference TRBV15 and TRBJ1-3, is DAMVIQNPRYQVTQFGKPVTLSCSQTLNHNVMYWYQQKSSQAPKLLFHYYDKDFNNEADTPDNFQSRRPNTSFCFLDIRSPGLGDTAMYLCATSRRTGSGNTIYFGEGSWLTVV.

This chain joins TRBV7-2 and TRBJ1-2; TRBD1 matches at 7 bases. The CDR3 has 15 amino acids. V trimming: 5 bases; J trimming: 5 bases; junction bases outside the gene matches: 11. The germline V gene has CDR1 SGHTA and CDR2 FQGNSA. The CDR3, as DNA: TGTGCCAGCAGCCCCCGACAGGGTGAGGGATATGGCTACACCTTC. Its translation: CASSPRQGEGYGYTF.

The chain employs TRBV15 and TRBJ1-1; the D is unclear. This CDR3 contains 14 residues. V lost 1 base and J lost 0, with 6 bases in between. Germline values: CDR1 LNHNV, CDR2 YYDKDF (reference sequence). The CDR3 region is CATSRAGVNTEAFF. The CDR3 DNA follows: TGTGCCACCAGCAGAGCCGGGGTGAACACTGAAGCTTTCTTT.

This chain uses TRBV29-1 with TRBJ2-1, with D perhaps TRBD2 (5 bases). Germline-derived CDR1 and CDR2 are SQVTM and ANQGSEA. The CDR3 contains 17 residues. V lost 1 base, J lost 0 bases, and 16 bases lay in between. In nucleotides, the CDR3 is TGCAGCGTTGAAGGTGCGTCCCCGGAGGCCTCCTACAATGAGCAGTTCTTC. It translates to CSVEGASPEASYNEQFF.

The chain links TRBV6-1 to TRBJ2-7, with 12 bases matching TRBD2. CDR1 is MNHNS, CDR2 SASEGT, per germline. This CDR3 contains 15 residues. V lost 2 bases and J lost 3; bases outside the gene matches: 2. CDR3 nucleotide sequence: TGTGCCAGCAGTGAAACGACTAGCGGGAGCTACGAGCAGTACTTC. Amino acid sequence: CASSETTSGSYEQYF.

V and J are TRBV2 and TRBJ2-7; perhaps TRBD2 as D (5 bases). V was pared by 7 bases and J by 3 bases, with 10 bases between. Germline CDR1 reads SNHLY; CDR2 reads FYNNEI. This CDR3 spans 12 amino acids. The CDR3 bases are TGTGCCAGCAACGGGGATCGCTACGAGCAGTACTTC. Translation: CASNGDRYEQYF. Supplemented by reference TRBV2 and TRBJ2-7, the full variable domain reads EPEVTQTPSHQVTQMGQEVILRCVPISNHLYFYWYRQILGQKVEFLVSFYNNEISEKSEIFDDQFSVERPDGSNFTLKIRSTKLEDSAMYFCASNGDRYEQYFGPGTRLTVT.

V is TRBV7-6 and J is TRBJ2-1; TRBD2 matches at 11 bases. Germline CDR1 SGHVS, CDR2 FNYEAQ. J lost 3 bases, V lost 5 bases, and 3 bases had no gene match. There are 15 residues in the CDR3. This CDR3 is CASSAGTSGYNEQFF. The CDR3 nucleotides are TGTGCCAGCAGCGCCGGGACTAGCGGCTACAATGAGCAGTTCTTC.

This clone was detected only a few times. The chain combines TRBV24-1 with TRBJ1-5; D is unclear. Looked up from germline, CDR1 is KGHDR and CDR2 is SFDVKD. The CDR3 contains 14 residues. V was clipped by 2 bases and J by 6 bases, with 10 bases between them. The CDR3 spells CATSDSQVGQPQHF. The CDR3 coding sequence is TGTGCCACCAGTGATTCCCAGGTGGGTCAGCCCCAGCATTTT.

The chain joins TRBV11-2 to TRBJ2-7, with TRBD1 matching over 9 bases. CDR1 is SGHAT, CDR2 FQNNGV, per germline. The CDR3 is 15 amino acids. V dropped 4 bases and J dropped 4; count of bases not matched to a gene: 8. Here the CDR3 reads CASSYLQGARYEQYF. In DNA form, the CDR3 reads TGTGCCAGCAGCTACCTACAGGGGGCTAGGTACGAGCAGTACTTC. The complete variable domain, with remaining parts taken from reference TRBV11-2 and TRBJ2-7, reads EAGVAQSPRYKIIEKRQSVAFWCNPISGHATLYWYQQILGQGPKLLIQFQNNGVVDDSQLPKDRFSAERLKGVDSTLKIQPAKLEDSAVYLCASSYLQGARYEQYFGPGTRLTVT.

Only a few counts were recorded for this clone. The chain has TRBV6-5 and TRBJ1-5, with D perhaps TRBD1 (5 bases). Germline V gene lookup returns CDR1 MNHEY and CDR2 SVGAGI. There are 10 residues in the CDR3. Trimming stripped 8 bases from V and 6 bases from J, with 5 bases between. The CDR3 DNA follows: TGTGCCAGCGGGGCTCAGCCCCAGCATTTT. This translates into CASGAQPQHF.

This clone was detected only once. This chain connects TRBV4-1 to TRBJ2-7, with D uncertain. From germline, CDR1 is MGHRA and CDR2 YSYEKL. Trimming shortened V by 3 bases and J by 0 bases, and 15 bases separated the two germline ends. CDR3 length: 16 amino acids. The CDR3 region has the DNA TGCGCCAGCAGCCAGCTGACAAGAACCGGCTCCTACGAGCAGTACTTC. This translates into CASSQLTRTGSYEQYF.

V is TRBV6-7 and J is TRBJ2-1; 9 bases are a match to TRBD2. TRBV6-7 is filed as an ORF, its function uncertain. CDR3 length: 12 residues. With 10 bases clipped from V and 3 bases from J, the junction kept 1 base outside the gene matches. The CDR3, as DNA: TGTGCCAATAGCGGGAGCTACAATGAGCAGTTCTTC. This gives the protein CANSGSYNEQFF.

The CDR3 loop reads CASTPGQGSGNTIYF. The CDR3 coding sequence is TGTGCCAGTACTCCGGGACAGGGATCTGGAAACACCATATATTTT. The rearrangement joins TRBV19 to TRBJ1-3; TRBD1 matches 9 bases. CDR3 size: 15 residues. Germline CDR1 is LNHDA and CDR2 is SQIVND (reference sequence). After removal of 7 bases from V and 1 base from J, the junction contained 5 bases not matched to a gene. The full variable domain, in which reference TRBV19 and TRBJ1-3 provide the parts outside the CDR3, is DGGITQSPKYLFRKEGQNVTLSCEQNLNHDAMYWYRQDPGQGLRLIYYSQIVNDFQKGDIAEGYSVSREKKESFPLTVTSAQKNPTAFYLCASTPGQGSGNTIYFGEGSWLTVV.

This clone was observed a handful of times. CDR3 residues: CASSLSEVEQYF. CDR3 sequence (DNA): TGTGCCAGCAGTTTATCCGAGGTCGAGCAGTACTTC. This chain uses TRBV28 with TRBJ2-7; D gene unclear. CDR1 and CDR2 (germline): MDHEN, SYDVKM. V was pared by 1 base and J by 6 bases, with 7 bases between. The CDR3 has 12 amino acids.

The V and J genes are TRBV4-1 and TRBJ2-3, with D perhaps TRBD1 (6 bases). With 4 bases removed from V and 7 bases from J, the gap between germline ends came to 12 bases. The CDR3 has 13 residues. In germline, CDR1 is MGHRA, CDR2 YSYEKL. Written as DNA, the CDR3 is TGCGCCAGCAGCCGGATTCAGGGGAATACGCAGTATTTT. The encoded protein is CASSRIQGNTQYF.

The chain carries TRBV28 and TRBJ1-1; the D is unclear. The CDR3 runs to 15 residues. Trimming took 1 base from V and 0 from J, leaving 9 bases between them. The germline CDR1 and CDR2 sequences are MDHEN and SYDVKM. CDR3 sequence reads: CASSLFENLNTEAFF. The CDR3 DNA sequence: TGTGCCAGCAGTTTATTCGAGAATTTGAACACTGAAGCTTTCTTT.

V is TRBV19 and J is TRBJ1-5, with D unresolved. The V gene lost 1 base and the J gene lost 3 bases, with 10 bases spanning the gap. Germline CDR1 LNHDA, CDR2 SQIVND (reference sequence). The CDR3 has 15 amino acids. Written as DNA, the CDR3 is TGTGCCAGTAGTATAGTCTGGGCCCACAATCAGCCCCAGCATTTT. It encodes CASSIVWAHNQPQHF.

J is TRBJ2-7 and V is TRBV18, with D tentatively TRBD2 (6 bases). V lost 4 bases and J lost 0, with 13 bases in between. The germline CDR1 and CDR2 sequences are KGHSH and LQKENI. The CDR3 is 15 residues long. CDR3 sequence reads: CASSQPGLSSYEQYF. In DNA form, the CDR3 reads TGTGCCAGCTCACAGCCGGGACTTAGCTCCTACGAGCAGTACTTC.

The CDR3 reads CASSPTVNYGYTF. In DNA, the CDR3 is TGTGCCAGCAGCCCAACAGTGAACTATGGCTACACCTTC. J is TRBJ1-2 and V is TRBV14; D is ambiguous. The V gene's germline CDR1 is SGHDN and CDR2 FVKESK. The CDR3 extends over 13 amino acids. Trimming pared 4 bases from V and 2 bases from J, leaving 8 bases between.

The rearrangement joins TRBV19 to TRBJ1-1, with TRBD1 matching over 10 bases. Germline CDR1 LNHDA, CDR2 SQIVND (reference sequence). This CDR3 region has 19 residues. V dropped 6 bases and J dropped 5; count of bases not matched to a gene: 21. The CDR3 is CASSDPRQGARGVNTEAFF. The CDR3 coding sequence is TGTGCCAGTAGCGACCCTAGACAGGGGGCGAGAGGCGTTAATACTGAAGCTTTCTTT.

V and J are TRBV19 and TRBJ1-4; the D is unclear. The germline V gene has CDR1 LNHDA and CDR2 SQIVND (reference sequence). The germline V and J ends were trimmed by 6 bases and 7 bases, with 12 bases remaining between them. This CDR3 has 13 residues. As DNA, the CDR3 is TGTGCCAGTAGCACCCCAGACTCTGAAAAACTGTTTTTT. Its translation: CASSTPDSEKLFF.